Listed below are T cell receptor beta chains from one sample, sequenced in a study of T cells after yellow fever vaccination. TCRdb used MiXCR to reprocess the 5' RACE reads, holding one entry per CDR3 protein. The data contain more than 25,000 distinct CDR3 sequences, 5.5% of them singletons. Sequenced here: PBMCs, either bulk or a sorted T-cell subset (CD4+, CD8+, memory, or dextramer-sorted; not recorded which), sampled 15 days after the yellow fever booster vaccination. The source of these receptors is a young man who received the YFV17D yellow fever vaccine. Each CDR3 is given with its conserved first and last residue. D genes are given only for firm matches. The listing skips clone size in some rows; elsewhere it reads once, few, many or a size class.

j_gene	abundance	v_gene	d_gene	CDR3nt	CDR3aa
TRBJ2-1	many	TRBV12-3/TRBV12-4	.	TGTGCCAGCAGTTTAAGGGACATTCGTAACAATGAGCAGTTCTTC	CASSLRDIRNNEQFF
TRBJ1-1	many	TRBV27	.	TGTGCCAGCAGTTCCGGCGTGGAGCCACAGTTCGCTTTCTTT	CASSSGVEPQFAFF
TRBJ1-5	many	TRBV10-3	.	TGTGCCATCAGTGTAGATAGCAATCAGCCCCAGCATTTT	CAISVDSNQPQHF
TRBJ2-1	many	TRBV5-6	.	TGTGCCAGCAGCTTGCGGCAGGGGACTTACAATGAGCAGTTCTTC	CASSLRQGTYNEQFF
TRBJ1-1	many	TRBV20-1	.	TGCAGTGCTCCCGTCTCAGTGTCGGGTGAAGCTTTCTTT	CSAPVSVSGEAFF
TRBJ2-2	many	TRBV19	.	TGTGCCAGTAGTATCACAGGGAGGGCCGGGGAGCTGTTTTTT	CASSITGRAGELFF
TRBJ2-7	many	TRBV12-3/TRBV12-4	.	TGTGCCAGCAGTTTGCCCGGGAGTAGGAGCGAGCAGTACTTC	CASSLPGSRSEQYF
TRBJ2-3	many	TRBV6-4	TRBD2	TGTGCCAGCAGTGAGGCGGGAGGGCTTGATACGCAGTATTTT	CASSEAGGLDTQYF
TRBJ1-2	many	TRBV4-1	TRBD1	TGCGCCAGCAGCCCTCGACAGGGGAACTATGGCTACACCTTC	CASSPRQGNYGYTF
TRBJ2-1	few	TRBV9	.	TGTGCCAGCAGCGTAGCTATGGCGGCAAATGAGCAGTTCTTC	CASSVAMAANEQFF
TRBJ2-3	many	TRBV20-1	TRBD1	TGCAGTGCTGCAGGACAGGGGGGAAGCGCAGATACGCAGTATTTT	CSAAGQGGSADTQYF
TRBJ2-1	many	TRBV12-3/TRBV12-4	TRBD2	TGTGCCAGCAGTCTCCCCTTAGCGGGGGGCGGGAATGAGCAGTTCTTC	CASSLPLAGGGNEQFF
TRBJ2-7	many	TRBV28	TRBD1	TGTGCCAGCAGTCCCACCGGGACAGGCGCCTACGAGCAGTACTTC	CASSPTGTGAYEQYF
TRBJ2-5	few	TRBV30	.	TGTGCCTGGAGACAGTCCCACGAAGGGGAGACCCAGTACTTC	CAWRQSHEGETQYF
TRBJ2-5	many	TRBV15	TRBD1	TGTGCCACCAGCAGAGGTGGGACAGCCCAGGGGGAGACCCAGTACTTC	CATSRGGTAQGETQYF
TRBJ2-1	medium-sized	TRBV5-1	.	TGCGCCAGCAGCTTGGCCAGCGGTGGCGTGTACAATGAGCAGTTCTTC	CASSLASGGVYNEQFF
TRBJ1-3	many	TRBV3-1	.	TGTGCCAGCAGCCAAGAAGGGACAACACACACCTCTGGAAACACCATATATTTT	CASSQEGTTHTSGNTIYF
TRBJ2-1	many	TRBV4-3	.	TGCGCCAGCAAGAGTAGAATATCCCATGAGCAGTTCTTC	CASKSRISHEQFF
TRBJ2-6	.	TRBV28	TRBD2	TGTGCCAGCAGTCTAAGGACTAGCGGATACTCTGGGGCCAACGTCCTGACTTTC	CASSLRTSGYSGANVLTF
TRBJ2-3	many	TRBV7-9	.	TGTGCCAGCAGCTTAGCTATCCAACTCCTGAGCACAGATACGCAGTATTTT	CASSLAIQLLSTDTQYF
TRBJ2-7	medium-sized	TRBV20-1	TRBD2	TGCAGTGCTAGAGAATATACTAGCGGGAGGTACGAGCAGTACTTC	CSAREYTSGRYEQYF
TRBJ2-6	few	TRBV7-8	.	TGTGCCAGCAGCTTAGTAGGCGGCTCTGGGGCCAACGTCCTGACTTTC	CASSLVGGSGANVLTF
TRBJ2-1	many	TRBV7-9	TRBD2	TGTGCCAGCAGCTCCTTATTGACTAGCGGGAGGGGTTATACGGATGAGCAGTTCTTC	CASSSLLTSGRGYTDEQFF
TRBJ1-3	many	TRBV12-3/TRBV12-4	TRBD1	TGTGCCAGCTGCGTCGGACAGGCTAACACCATATATTTT	CASCVGQANTIYF
TRBJ2-3	many	TRBV20-1	.	TGCAGTGCTATCAGGGATCCGAGCACAGATACGCAGTATTTT	CSAIRDPSTDTQYF
TRBJ2-5	.	TRBV20-1	TRBD2	TGCAGTGCTAGAGGCCTTGATACTAGCGGGAGCCATGGGCAAGAGACCCAGTACTTC	CSARGLDTSGSHGQETQYF